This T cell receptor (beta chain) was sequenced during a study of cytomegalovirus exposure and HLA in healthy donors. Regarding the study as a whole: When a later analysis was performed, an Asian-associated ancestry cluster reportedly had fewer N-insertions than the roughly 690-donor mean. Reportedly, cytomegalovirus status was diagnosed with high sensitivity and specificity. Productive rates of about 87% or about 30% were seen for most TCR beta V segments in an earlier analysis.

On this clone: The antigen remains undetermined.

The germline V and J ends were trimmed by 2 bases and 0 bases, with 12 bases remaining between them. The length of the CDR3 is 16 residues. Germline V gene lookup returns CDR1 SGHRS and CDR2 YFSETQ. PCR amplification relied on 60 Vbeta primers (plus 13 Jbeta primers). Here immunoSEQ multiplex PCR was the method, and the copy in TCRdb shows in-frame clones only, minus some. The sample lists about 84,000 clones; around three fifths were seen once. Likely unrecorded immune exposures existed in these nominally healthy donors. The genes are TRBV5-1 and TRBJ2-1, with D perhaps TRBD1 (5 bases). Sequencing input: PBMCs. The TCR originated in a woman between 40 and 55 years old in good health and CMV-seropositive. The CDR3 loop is CASSLQVTSSYNEQFF. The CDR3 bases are TGCGCCAGCAGCTTACAGGTCACGAGCTCCTACAATGAGCAGTTCTTC.